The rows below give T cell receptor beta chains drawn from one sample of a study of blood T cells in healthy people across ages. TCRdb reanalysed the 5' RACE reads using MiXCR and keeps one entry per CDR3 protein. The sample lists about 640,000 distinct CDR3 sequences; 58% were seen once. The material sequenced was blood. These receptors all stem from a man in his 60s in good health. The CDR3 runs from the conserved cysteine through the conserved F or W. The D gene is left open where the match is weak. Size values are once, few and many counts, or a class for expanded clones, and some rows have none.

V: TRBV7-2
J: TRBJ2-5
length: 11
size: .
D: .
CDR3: CASTGMETQYF
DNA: TGTGCCAGTACAGGGATGGAGACCCAGTACTTC

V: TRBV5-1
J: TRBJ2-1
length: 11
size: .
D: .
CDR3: CASSLAREQFF
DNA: TGCGCCAGCAGCTTGGCCAGAGAGCAGTTCTTC

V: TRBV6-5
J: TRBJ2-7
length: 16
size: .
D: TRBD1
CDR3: CASSYSGQGVVYEQYF
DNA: TGTGCCAGCAGTTACTCGGGACAGGGTGTAGTCTACGAGCAGTACTTC

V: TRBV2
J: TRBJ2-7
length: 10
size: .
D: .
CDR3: CASSVREQYF
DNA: TGTGCCAGCAGTGTGAGGGAGCAGTACTTC

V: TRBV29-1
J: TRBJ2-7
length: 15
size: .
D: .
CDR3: CSVEDLLGDNYEQYF
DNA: TGCAGCGTTGAAGATCTACTCGGGGATAACTACGAGCAGTACTTC

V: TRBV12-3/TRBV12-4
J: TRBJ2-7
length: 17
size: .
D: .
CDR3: CASSKRGGGAVRYEQYF
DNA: TGTGCCAGCAGTAAACGCGGTGGGGGGGCGGTAAGGTACGAGCAGTACTTC

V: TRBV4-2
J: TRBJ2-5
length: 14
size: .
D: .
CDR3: CASSQAGVEETQYF
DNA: TGTGCCAGCAGCCAAGCAGGGGTTGAGGAGACCCAGTACTTC

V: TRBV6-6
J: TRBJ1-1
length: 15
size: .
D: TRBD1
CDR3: CASSPGQGTTSEAFF
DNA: TGTGCCAGCAGCCCCGGACAGGGAACAACCTCTGAAGCTTTCTTT

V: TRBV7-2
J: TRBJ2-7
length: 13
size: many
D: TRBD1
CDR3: CASSFQQGHEQYF
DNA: TGTGCCAGCAGCTTCCAACAGGGGCACGAGCAGTACTTC

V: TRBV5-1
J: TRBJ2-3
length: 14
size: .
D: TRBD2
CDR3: CASSPGGAVDTQYF
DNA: TGCGCCAGCAGCCCCGGGGGGGCCGTAGATACGCAGTATTTT

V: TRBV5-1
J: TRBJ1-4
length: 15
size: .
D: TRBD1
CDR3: CASSSTGWVNEKLFF
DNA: TGCGCCAGCAGCTCGACAGGGTGGGTTAATGAAAAACTGTTTTTT

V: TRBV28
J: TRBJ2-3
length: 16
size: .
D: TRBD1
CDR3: CASTSAGTGLADTQYF
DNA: TGTGCCAGCACCTCAGCCGGGACAGGGTTGGCAGATACGCAGTATTTT

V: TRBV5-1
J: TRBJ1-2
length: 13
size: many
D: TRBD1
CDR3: CASSLGQNYGYTF
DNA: TGTGCCAGCAGCTTGGGACAGAACTATGGCTACACCTTC

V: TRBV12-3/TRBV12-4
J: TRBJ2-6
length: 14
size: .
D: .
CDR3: CASSYGSGANVLTF
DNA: TGTGCCAGCAGTTATGGCTCTGGGGCCAACGTCCTGACTTTC

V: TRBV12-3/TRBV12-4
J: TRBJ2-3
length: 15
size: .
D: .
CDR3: CASSYRDIDTDTQYF
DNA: TGTGCCAGCAGTTACCGGGACATTGACACAGATACGCAGTATTTT

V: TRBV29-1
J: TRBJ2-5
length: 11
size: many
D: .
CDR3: CSVLLGETQYF
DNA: TGCAGCGTTTTGTTAGGGGAGACCCAGTACTTC

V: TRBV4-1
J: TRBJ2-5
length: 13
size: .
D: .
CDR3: CASSQGGLSEQYF
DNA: TGCGCCAGCAGCCAAGGGGGGCTAAGTGAGCAGTACTTC

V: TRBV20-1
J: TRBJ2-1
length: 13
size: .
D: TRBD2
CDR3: CSARRGGASEQFF
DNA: TGCAGTGCTAGACGCGGGGGGGCCTCTGAGCAGTTCTTC

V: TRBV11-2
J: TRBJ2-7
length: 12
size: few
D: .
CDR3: CASSQAGVEQYF
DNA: TGTGCCAGTAGCCAAGCAGGGGTCGAGCAGTACTTC

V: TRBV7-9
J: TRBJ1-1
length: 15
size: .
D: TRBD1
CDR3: CASSPSDRAHTEAFF
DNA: TGTGCCAGCAGCCCAAGCGACAGGGCCCACACTGAAGCTTTCTTT

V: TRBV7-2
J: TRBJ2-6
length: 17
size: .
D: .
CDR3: CASSLNSLGAGANVLTF
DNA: TGTGCCAGCAGCTTAAACAGTCTAGGGGCCGGGGCCAACGTCCTGACTTTC

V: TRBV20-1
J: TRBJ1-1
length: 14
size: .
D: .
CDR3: CSARDAGGGTEAFF
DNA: TGCAGTGCTAGAGATGCGGGGGGCGGCACTGAAGCTTTCTTT

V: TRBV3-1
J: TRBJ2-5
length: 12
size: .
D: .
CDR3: CASSKTGDEQYF
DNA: TGTGCCAGCAGCAAGACAGGCGATGAGCAGTACTTC

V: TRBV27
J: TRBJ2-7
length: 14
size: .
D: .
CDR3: CASSPFLEAYEQYF
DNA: TGTGCCAGCAGTCCCTTTTTAGAAGCCTACGAGCAGTACTTC

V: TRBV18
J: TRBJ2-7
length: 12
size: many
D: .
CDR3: CASSPRGGEQYF
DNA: TGTGCCAGCTCTCCACGAGGGGGCGAGCAGTACTTC

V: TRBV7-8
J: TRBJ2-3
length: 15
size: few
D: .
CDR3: CASSLRQGEADTQYF
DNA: TGTGCCAGCAGCTTACGTCAGGGAGAGGCAGATACGCAGTATTTT

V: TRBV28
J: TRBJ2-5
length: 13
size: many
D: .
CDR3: CASSVGIGETQYF
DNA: TGTGCCAGCAGCGTGGGAATTGGAGAGACCCAGTACTTC

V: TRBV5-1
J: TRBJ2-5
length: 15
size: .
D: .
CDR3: CASSPKKDGVRKQYF
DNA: TGCGCCAGCAGCCCAAAAAAGGACGGAGTAAGGAAGCAGTACTTC

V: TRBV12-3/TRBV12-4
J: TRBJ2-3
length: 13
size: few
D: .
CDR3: CASSSRGRDTQYF
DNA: TGTGCCAGCAGTTCCCGGGGCCGGGATACGCAGTATTTT

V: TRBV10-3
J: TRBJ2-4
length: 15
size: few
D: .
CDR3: CAISEGPGVKNIQYF
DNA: TGTGCCATCAGTGAGGGGCCGGGGGTGAAAAACATTCAGTACTTC

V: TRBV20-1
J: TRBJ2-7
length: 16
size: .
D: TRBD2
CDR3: CSARQASGGLSYEQYF
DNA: TGCAGTGCTAGGCAGGCTAGCGGGGGGCTTTCCTACGAGCAGTACTTC

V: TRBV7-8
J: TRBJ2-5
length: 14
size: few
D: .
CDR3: CASSSRPLGETQYF
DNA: TGTGCCAGCAGCTCTAGACCTCTTGGGGAGACCCAGTACTTC

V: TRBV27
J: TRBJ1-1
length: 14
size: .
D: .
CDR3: CASSLKGGYTEAFF
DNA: TGTGCCAGCAGTTTAAAGGGGGGCTACACTGAAGCTTTCTTT

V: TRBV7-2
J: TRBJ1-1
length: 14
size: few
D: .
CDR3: CASSPRSANTEAFF
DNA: TGTGCCAGCAGCCCTCGTTCGGCGAACACTGAAGCTTTCTTT

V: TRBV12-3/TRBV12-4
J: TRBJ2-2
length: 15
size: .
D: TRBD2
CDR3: CAIQGEGTNTGELFF
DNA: TGTGCCATCCAAGGGGAGGGGACGAACACCGGGGAGCTGTTTTTT

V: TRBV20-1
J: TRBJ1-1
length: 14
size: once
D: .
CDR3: CSARDPGPNTEAFF
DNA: TGCAGTGCTAGAGATCCTGGACCCAACACTGAAGCTTTCTTT

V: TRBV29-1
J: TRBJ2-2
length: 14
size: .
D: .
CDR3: CSGREYRGFGELFF
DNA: TGCAGCGGTCGCGAGTACCGCGGCTTCGGGGAGCTGTTTTTT

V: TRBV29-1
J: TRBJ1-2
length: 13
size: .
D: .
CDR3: CSAKRGGRDGYTF
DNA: TGCAGCGCCAAAAGGGGGGGTAGGGATGGCTACACCTTC

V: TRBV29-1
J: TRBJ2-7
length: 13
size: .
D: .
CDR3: CSVDTADAYEQYF
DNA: TGCAGCGTTGATACGGCTGATGCCTACGAGCAGTACTTC

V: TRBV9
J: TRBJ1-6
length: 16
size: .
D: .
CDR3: CASSVGGAETNSPLHF
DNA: TGTGCCAGCAGCGTAGGTGGGGCCGAGACGAATTCACCCCTCCACTTT

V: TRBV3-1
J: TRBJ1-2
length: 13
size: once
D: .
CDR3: CASSQARTAGYTF
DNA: TGTGCCAGCAGCCAGGCCAGGACAGCTGGCTACACCTTC

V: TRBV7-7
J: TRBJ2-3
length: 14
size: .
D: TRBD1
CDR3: CASSSGQPTDTQYF
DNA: TGTGCCAGCAGCTCGGGACAGCCCACAGATACGCAGTATTTT

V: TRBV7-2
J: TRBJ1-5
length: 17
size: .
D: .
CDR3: CASSLRQALGGNQPQHF
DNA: TGTGCCAGCAGCTTAAGACAGGCCCTCGGCGGCAATCAGCCCCAGCATTTT

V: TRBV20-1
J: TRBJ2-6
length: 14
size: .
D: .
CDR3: CSAREEVGANVLTF
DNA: TGCAGTGCTAGAGAGGAAGTTGGGGCCAACGTCCTGACTTTC

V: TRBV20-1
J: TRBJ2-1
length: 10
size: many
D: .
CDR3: CSARDNEQFF
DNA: TGCAGTGCTAGGGACAATGAGCAGTTCTTC

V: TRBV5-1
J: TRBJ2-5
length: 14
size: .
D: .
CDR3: CASSFDGTQETQYF
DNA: TGCGCCAGCAGCTTCGACGGGACTCAAGAGACCCAGTACTTC

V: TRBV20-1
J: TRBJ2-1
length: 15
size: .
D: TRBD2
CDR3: CSARRGGAFYNEQFF
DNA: TGCAGTGCTAGGCGCGGGGGGGCCTTCTACAATGAGCAGTTCTTC

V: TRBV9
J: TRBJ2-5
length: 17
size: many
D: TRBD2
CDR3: CASSVGGSGGAAETQYF
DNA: TGTGCCAGCAGCGTAGGCGGTAGCGGGGGGGCGGCAGAGACCCAGTACTTC

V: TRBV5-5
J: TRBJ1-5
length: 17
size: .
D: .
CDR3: CASSYTGLLRSNQPQHF
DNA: TGTGCCAGCAGCTATACGGGACTCCTGAGGAGCAATCAGCCCCAGCATTTT

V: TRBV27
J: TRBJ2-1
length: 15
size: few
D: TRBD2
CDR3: CASSKGLATYNEQFF
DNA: TGTGCCAGCAGTAAAGGACTAGCCACCTACAATGAGCAGTTCTTC

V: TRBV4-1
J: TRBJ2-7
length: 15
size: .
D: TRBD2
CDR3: CASSQYSGSSYEQYF
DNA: TGCGCCAGCAGCCAATATAGCGGGAGCTCCTACGAGCAGTACTTC

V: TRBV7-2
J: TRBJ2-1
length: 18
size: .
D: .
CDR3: CASSHQAGRGTADYEQFF
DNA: TGTGCCAGCAGCCACCAAGCGGGTCGAGGGACCGCCGATTATGAGCAGTTCTTC

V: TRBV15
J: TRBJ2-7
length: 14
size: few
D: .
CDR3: CATSRDRGTYEQYF
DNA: TGTGCCACCAGCAGAGATAGGGGGACCTACGAGCAGTACTTC

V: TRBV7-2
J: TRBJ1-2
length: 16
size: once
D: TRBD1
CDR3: CASNKDRGAPLGGYTF
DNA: TGTGCCAGCAACAAAGACAGGGGGGCTCCCTTGGGTGGCTACACCTTC

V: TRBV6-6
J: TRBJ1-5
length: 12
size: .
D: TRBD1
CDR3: CASRRQGEPQHF
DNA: TGTGCCAGCAGACGACAGGGAGAGCCCCAGCATTTT